The T cell receptor (beta chain) under discussion was sequenced for a study of blood T cell repertoires in COVID-19. Looking at the study overall: The study drew acute and convalescent COVID-19 samples from the United States, Italy and Spain. PBMCs, B-cell-depleted T cells, or T cells provided the cDNA or gDNA that made up the material.

Authors' methods: Nucleated cell number was recorded as an estimate derived from reference gene primer amplification. TCRdb keeps only in-frame clones here, not all; method: immunoSEQ multiplex PCR. The V and J calls and the clone size are those of that table, but D and trimming were determined from the DNA. The table shows some 390,000 clones, with more than 75% occurring only once. The CDR3 spans 13 residues. Trimming shortened V by 3 bases and J by 5 bases, and 11 bases separated the two germline ends. CDR1 is MNHNY, CDR2 SVGAGI, per germline (reference sequence). The receptor was derived from a human donor in a cohort sampled during active COVID-19. Sequenced input: peripheral blood. The chain combines TRBV6-6 with TRBJ2-7, with D possibly TRBD2 on 6 matching bases. This chain's CDR3 is CASSYRWGDEQYF. The CDR3, as DNA: TGTGCCAGCAGTTATAGGTGGGGGGACGAGCAGTACTTC.